This is a list of T cell receptor beta chains from one sample in a study of lymphopenia after photon versus proton radiotherapy. Here immunoSEQ multiplex PCR was the method, and the copy in TCRdb shows in-frame clones only, minus some. Here the sample spans some 45,000 clones, over 80% being singletons. The sample consisted of peripheral blood, taken from a patient treated with proton-based radiotherapy. The source of these receptors is a woman between 65 and 79 years old with pancreatic cancer. The CDR3 runs from the conserved cysteine through the conserved F or W. D genes are given only for firm matches.

j_gene: TRBJ2-3
d_gene: TRBD2
v_gene: TRBV10-3
CDR3nt: TGTGCCATCAGTGAGTCGGGTAGGACTAGCGGACCCACAGATACGCAGTATTTT
CDR3aa: CAISESGRTSGPTDTQYF

j_gene: TRBJ1-4
d_gene: .
v_gene: TRBV30
CDR3nt: TGTGCCTGGAGCCCGGATAATGAAAAACTGTTTTTT
CDR3aa: CAWSPDNEKLFF

j_gene: TRBJ2-5
d_gene: TRBD2
v_gene: TRBV27
CDR3nt: TGTGCCACAGGACTAGCGGGAGGAGAGACCCAGTACTTC
CDR3aa: CATGLAGGETQYF

j_gene: TRBJ1-2
d_gene: .
v_gene: TRBV28
CDR3nt: TGTGCCACGCTGGGGGGCGCTAACTATGGCTACACCTTC
CDR3aa: CATLGGANYGYTF

j_gene: TRBJ1-1
d_gene: TRBD1
v_gene: TRBV19
CDR3nt: TGTGCCAGTAGTATGGACAGGGGGAACACTGAAGCTTTCTTT
CDR3aa: CASSMDRGNTEAFF

j_gene: TRBJ1-1
d_gene: TRBD1
v_gene: TRBV28
CDR3nt: TGTGCCAGCAGTCCGAGATACTACAGACAGGGGCTGAACACTGAAGCTTTCTTT
CDR3aa: CASSPRYYRQGLNTEAFF

j_gene: TRBJ2-2
d_gene: .
v_gene: TRBV5-6
CDR3nt: TGTGCCAGCAGCTTTGCGGCCGGGGAGCTGTTTTTT
CDR3aa: CASSFAAGELFF

j_gene: TRBJ2-3
d_gene: .
v_gene: TRBV5-8
CDR3nt: TGTGCCAGCAGCTTTGGACAGAACACAGATACGCAGTATTTT
CDR3aa: CASSFGQNTDTQYF

j_gene: TRBJ1-1
d_gene: .
v_gene: TRBV29-1
CDR3nt: TGCAGCGGCCGTACGGGCACTGAAGCTTTCTTT
CDR3aa: CSGRTGTEAFF

j_gene: TRBJ1-1
d_gene: .
v_gene: TRBV20-1
CDR3nt: TGCAGTGCTAGAGGAGGCACTGAAGCTTTCTTT
CDR3aa: CSARGGTEAFF

j_gene: TRBJ2-3
d_gene: .
v_gene: TRBV11-2
CDR3nt: TGTGCCAGCAGCTTAGGACAGGGCACAGATACGCAGTATTTT
CDR3aa: CASSLGQGTDTQYF